One and the same sample provided the 17 T cell receptor beta chains below, sequenced in a study of cytomegalovirus exposure and HLA in healthy donors. In the PCR, 60 Vbeta and 13 Jbeta primers were used. TCRdb's copy holds only in-frame clones and misses some; the assay was immunoSEQ multiplex PCR. This sample has 150,000 or so clones, with 75% found just once. The sequenced sample was PBMCs. These receptors were collected from a man aged 35 to 55 in good health and CMV-seronegative.

The J gene is TRBJ2-7, the V gene TRBV6-5, with D tentatively TRBD2 (7 bases). V shed 5 bases and J shed 5 bases, with 16 bases lying between them. Per germline, CDR1 MNHEY and CDR2 SVGAGI. The CDR3 sequence is 14 residues long. CDR3 protein: CASSGPGGQDEQYF. CDR3 nucleotide sequence: TGTGCCAGCAGTGGGCCCGGGGGGCAGGACGAGCAGTACTTC.

This clone was detected only a few times. The V gene is TRBV5-6, the J gene TRBJ1-1, with a possible D match to TRBD1 (6 bases). V was pared by 4 bases and J by 4 bases, with 14 bases between. Germline CDR1 and CDR2: SGHDT and YYEEEE. This CDR3 comprises 14 residues. This chain's CDR3 is CASSGVGGATEAFF. For the CDR3, the DNA is TGTGCCAGCAGCGGGGTGGGGGGGGCCACTGAAGCTTTCTTT.

This rearrangement joins TRBV25-1 to TRBJ2-7; D possibly corresponds to TRBD1 (6 bases). V lost 6 bases, J lost 5 bases, and 11 bases lay in between. The length of the CDR3 is 12 residues. Germline CDR1 is MGHDK and CDR2 is SYGVNS. The CDR3 DNA follows: TGTGCCAGCAGACAGGGTGAGAACGAGCAGTACTTC. It specifies CASRQGENEQYF.

The chain links TRBV6-5 to TRBJ1-6; D remains unclear. The CDR3 contains 13 residues. V was cut by 7 bases and J by 9 bases, with 13 bases left in between. Per germline, CDR1 MNHEY and CDR2 SVGAGI. The CDR3 nucleotides read TGTGCCAGCAAATCAGGTCCCGGTTCACCCCTCCACTTT. Its translation: CASKSGPGSPLHF.

This clone has just a few counts. This chain uses TRBV5-1 with TRBJ2-3; 7 nucleotides line up with TRBD1. V dropped 8 bases and J dropped 6; count of bases not matched to a gene: 3. Looked up from germline, CDR1 is SGHRS and CDR2 is YFSETQ. This CDR3 is built from 11 residues. The CDR3, as DNA: TGCGCCAGTCGGACAGGTGATACGCAGTATTTT. It is translated as CASRTGDTQYF.

CDR3 sequence: CASSKGQGAVGEKLFF. In nucleotides, the CDR3 is TGCGCCAGCAGCAAAGGACAGGGGGCCGTGGGGGAAAAACTGTTTTTT. J is TRBJ1-4 and V is TRBV5-1; 11 nucleotides align to TRBD1. V lost 4 bases to trimming and J lost 8 bases; unmatched junction nucleotides: 10. In germline, CDR1 is SGHRS, CDR2 YFSETQ. The CDR3 sequence is 16 residues long.

The rearrangement links TRBV4-2 to TRBJ1-6; 9 bases line up with TRBD1. Germline loops: CDR1 LGHNA, CDR2 YNFKEQ. This CDR3 has 16 amino acids. The junction had 2 bases not matched to a gene; V was cut back by 4 bases and J by 1 base. CDR3: CASSPGQGSYNSPLHF. The DNA of the CDR3 is TGTGCCAGCAGCCCAGGACAGGGGTCCTATAATTCACCCCTCCACTTT.

The chain has TRBV28 and TRBJ1-5; 7 bases are shared with TRBD1. The trim removed 5 bases at V and 5 bases at J, leaving 12 bases unmatched. This CDR3 region has 16 residues. CDR1 MDHEN and CDR2 SYDVKM come from the germline V gene. The chain's CDR3 is CASSAAGGVDHQPQHF. The DNA for the CDR3 is TGTGCCAGCAGTGCGGCAGGGGGAGTGGACCATCAGCCCCAGCATTTT. Using reference TRBV28 and TRBJ1-5 for the parts outside the CDR3, the full variable domain is DVKVTQSSRYLVKRTGEKVFLECVQDMDHENMFWYRQDPGLGLRLIYFSYDVKMKEKGDIPEGYSVSREKKERFSLILESASTNQTSMYLCASSAAGGVDHQPQHFGDGTRLSIL.

The chain recombines TRBV19 with TRBJ2-3, with D maybe TRBD2 (5 bases). This CDR3 comprises 12 residues. V was clipped by 8 bases and J by 4 bases, with 10 bases between them. Germline CDR1 reads LNHDA; CDR2 reads SQIVND (reference sequence). The CDR3 region is CASCGRADTQYF. CDR3 DNA sequence: TGTGCCAGTTGCGGGCGAGCAGATACGCAGTATTTT.

The J gene is TRBJ1-4, the V gene TRBV19; no clear D gene. Per the germline V gene, CDR1 is LNHDA and CDR2 is SQIVND (reference sequence). Trimming pared 6 bases from V and 6 bases from J, leaving 17 bases between. This CDR3 region has 15 residues. The DNA for the CDR3 is TGTGCCAGTAGCACGGAGGGAGTCTGGGATGAAAAACTGTTTTTT. Encoded protein: CASSTEGVWDEKLFF. The full variable domain, rest sourced from reference TRBV19 and TRBJ1-4, is DGGITQSPKYLFRKEGQNVTLSCEQNLNHDAMYWYRQDPGQGLRLIYYSQIVNDFQKGDIAEGYSVSREKKESFPLTVTSAQKNPTAFYLCASSTEGVWDEKLFFGSGTQLSVL.

The J gene is TRBJ2-1, the V gene TRBV13; 9 bases are shared with TRBD2. This CDR3 contains 15 residues. With 5 bases clipped from V and 4 bases from J, the junction kept 6 bases outside the gene matches. The germline V gene encodes CDR1 PRHDT and CDR2 FYEKMQ (reference sequence). In DNA, the CDR3 is TGTGCCAGCAGCCCGGCGGGGGGGGGTTACAATGAGCAGTTCTTC. This sequence encodes CASSPAGGGYNEQFF.

The rearrangement links TRBV11-1 to TRBJ2-7; 9 bases align to TRBD1. Looked up from germline, CDR1 is SGHAT and CDR2 is FQDESV (reference sequence). After removal of 5 bases from V and 5 bases from J, the junction contained 4 bases not matched to a gene. CDR3 length: 13 residues. The CDR3 reads CASSLDRGDEQYF. CDR3 sequence (DNA): TGTGCCAGCAGCCTCGACAGGGGGGACGAGCAGTACTTC.

This chain links TRBV14 with TRBJ2-7; 8 bases align to TRBD2. This CDR3 region has 15 residues. Losses at the gene ends were 2 bases for V and 1 base for J; bases not matched to a gene: 4. CDR1 and CDR2 (germline): SGHDN, FVKESK. CDR3 sequence (DNA): TGTGCCAGCAGCCAAATTGGCGGGGGGTCCTACGAGCAGTACTTC. This translates into CASSQIGGGSYEQYF.

V and J are TRBV5-1 and TRBJ2-3; TRBD1 agrees at 12 bases. Germline assignment: CDR1 SGHRS and CDR2 YFSETQ. The CDR3 sequence is 16 residues long. V shed 4 bases and J 6 bases; nucleotides not matched to a gene: 9. The CDR3, as DNA: TGCGCCAGCAGCCGGGGGACAGGGGGCCGGGTGGATACGCAGTATTTT. It specifies CASSRGTGGRVDTQYF.

The chain recombines TRBV29-1 with TRBJ2-7; 10 positions agree with TRBD2. The CDR3 covers 14 residues. Losses at the gene ends were 4 bases for V and 6 bases for J; bases not matched to a gene: 9. In germline, CDR1 is SQVTM, CDR2 ANQGSEA. CDR3 in DNA: TGCAGCGTTGTATCCCCTAGCGGGGGATTCGAGCAGTACTTC. Translated: CSVVSPSGGFEQYF.

The V gene is TRBV7-9, the J gene TRBJ2-3, with D perhaps matching TRBD1 (6 bases). Germline V gives CDR1 SEHNR, CDR2 FQNEAQ (reference sequence). V gave up 2 bases and J gave up 2 bases, with 11 bases separating them. The CDR3 length is 15 residues. The CDR3: CASSLSGANTDTQYF. The DNA of the CDR3 is TGTGCCAGCAGCTTATCAGGGGCTAACACAGATACGCAGTATTTT.

This chain joins TRBV7-9 and TRBJ1-1; 8 bases fit TRBD1. From germline, CDR1 is SEHNR and CDR2 FQNEAQ (reference sequence). The V gene end was trimmed by 5 bases and the J gene end by 1 base; junction bases not matched to a gene: 9. The length of the CDR3 is 16 residues. For the CDR3, the DNA is TGTGCCAGCAGCGGGGGACAGGTGAGGCGGAACACTGAAGCTTTCTTT. This sequence encodes CASSGGQVRRNTEAFF. The variable domain in full, with the rest retrieved from reference TRBV7-9 and TRBJ1-1, is DTGVSQNPRHKITKRGQNVTFRCDPISEHNRLYWYRQTLGQGPEFLTYFQNEAQLEKSRLLSDRFSAERPKGSFSTLEIQRTEQGDSAMYLCASSGGQVRRNTEAFFGQGTRLTVV.